The 18 T cell receptor beta chains given below trace back to one sample, sequenced in a study of lymphopenia after photon versus proton radiotherapy. Only in-frame clones appear in the TCRdb table, and some are missing; sequencing was by immunoSEQ multiplex PCR. The data hold some 170,000 clones, with approximately 90% observed a single time. Sequenced here: peripheral blood, sampled from a patient treated with photon-based radiotherapy. The source of these receptors is a man over 45 with gastric cancer.

The J gene is TRBJ1-5, the V gene TRBV4-1; D is unclear. Germline CDR1 MGHRA, CDR2 YSYEKL. V gave up 0 bases and J gave up 7 bases, with 7 bases separating them. This CDR3 is 13 amino acids long. CDR3 amino acids: CASSQDPRQPQHF. The CDR3, as DNA: TGCGCCAGCAGCCAAGATCCCCGGCAGCCCCAGCATTTT.

This clone was recorded only once. This sequence joins TRBV5-1 and TRBJ1-3, with D possibly matching TRBD1 (6 bases). Per germline, CDR1 SGHRS and CDR2 YFSETQ. The germline V and J ends were trimmed by 0 bases and 0 bases, with 10 bases remaining between them. This CDR3 has 16 residues. This CDR3 reads CASSLEGGSSGNTIYF. The DNA for the CDR3 is TGCGCCAGCAGCTTGGAGGGGGGAAGCTCTGGAAACACCATATATTTT.

CDR3 nucleotides: TGTGCCAGTAGTATCGAGGGAGCGAACACCGGGGAGCTGTTTTTT. It codes for CASSIEGANTGELFF. The chain links TRBV19 to TRBJ2-2; the D gene is possibly TRBD2 (5 bases). V lost 3 bases, J lost 0 bases, and 8 bases lay in between. The germline V gene has CDR1 LNHDA and CDR2 SQIVND (reference sequence). This CDR3 is 15 amino acids long. The variable domain in full, with the rest retrieved from reference TRBV19 and TRBJ2-2, is DGGITQSPKYLFRKEGQNVTLSCEQNLNHDAMYWYRQDPGQGLRLIYYSQIVNDFQKGDIAEGYSVSREKKESFPLTVTSAQKNPTAFYLCASSIEGANTGELFFGEGSRLTVL.

This chain connects TRBV5-4 to TRBJ2-7; D call uncertain. Germline V CDR1 and CDR2: SGHNT, YYREEE (reference sequence). V lost 4 bases and J 2 bases, leaving 13 bases between the germline ends. The CDR3 runs 14 residues. CDR3 region: CASSRVSTPYEQYF. The CDR3 DNA sequence: TGTGCCAGCAGCCGCGTGAGTACCCCCTACGAGCAGTACTTC.

The chain recombines TRBV9 with TRBJ1-4, with D tentatively TRBD1 (6 bases). The CDR3 loop spans 15 amino acids. V was pared by 4 bases and J by 6 bases, with 16 bases between. Germline V gives CDR1 SGDLS, CDR2 YYNGEE. The DNA for the CDR3 is TGTGCCAGCAGCACCCGGGACACAGGAGATGAAAAACTGTTTTTT. It translates to CASSTRDTGDEKLFF.

The chain uses TRBV5-5 and TRBJ2-7, with D hard to call. Germline lookup yields CDR1 SGHKS and CDR2 YYEKEE (reference sequence). Trimming removed 0 bases from V and 7 bases from J, with 14 bases in between. The CDR3 runs 14 residues. The CDR3 DNA is TGTGCCAGCAGCTTGGTTCCAGTCTCGCGGGAGCAGTACTTC. It codes for CASSLVPVSREQYF.

This chain uses TRBV5-1 with TRBJ1-2, with 8 bases aligning to TRBD1. The CDR3 runs to 14 residues. V lost 0 bases, J lost 8 bases, and 6 bases stayed unmatched. Germline CDR1 is SGHRS and CDR2 is YFSETQ. The CDR3 DNA reads as TGCGCCAGCAGCTTGGTGGTAGGGACAGGCGGCTACACCTTC. Its translation: CASSLVVGTGGYTF.

The DNA for the CDR3 is TGTGCCAGCAGCATACGGACTAGCGGGAAATCCTACGAGCAGTACTTC. Translating it yields CASSIRTSGKSYEQYF. The J gene is TRBJ2-7, the V gene TRBV2, with 12 bases identical to TRBD2. CDR1 is SNHLY, CDR2 FYNNEI, per germline. V shed 6 bases, J shed 1 base, and the junction held 7 bases outside the gene matches. The CDR3 spans 16 residues.

V gene TRBV14 combines with J gene TRBJ2-2; TRBD1 is a possible D gene (6 bases). Looked up from germline, CDR1 is SGHDN and CDR2 is FVKESK. CDR3 length: 15 residues. V was clipped by 3 bases and J by 7 bases, with 15 bases between them. The DNA for the CDR3 is TGTGCCAGCAGCCACCTACAGGGAAAGGGCGGGGAGCTGTTTTTT. It specifies CASSHLQGKGGELFF.

This chain links TRBV6-5 with TRBJ2-3, with unresolved D. CDR1 and CDR2 from the germline V gene are MNHEY and SVGAGI. The V gene lost 5 bases and the J gene lost 3 bases, with 9 bases spanning the gap. CDR3 length equals 13 residues. The CDR3 loop reads CASSPAWTDTQYF. For the CDR3, the DNA is TGTGCCAGCAGTCCGGCGTGGACAGATACGCAGTATTTT.

This clone has just one count. The chain couples TRBV28 to TRBJ2-2; D is possibly TRBD1 (6 bases). The germline V gene encodes CDR1 MDHEN and CDR2 SYDVKM. The CDR3 is 15 residues long. V was trimmed by 3 bases and J by 4 bases, leaving 12 bases between them. The CDR3 reads CASSFSGARTGELFF. The CDR3 bases are TGTGCCAGCAGTTTTTCAGGGGCCCGCACCGGGGAGCTGTTTTTT.

The chain employs TRBV6-5 and TRBJ1-1; TRBD1 aligns across 8 bases. CDR1 and CDR2 from the germline V gene are MNHEY and SVGAGI. The CDR3 loop spans 16 amino acids. Trimming cost V 2 bases and J 4 bases; bases outside gene matches: 9. The CDR3 is CASSYPLGQGGTEAFF. The CDR3 nucleotides are TGTGCCAGCAGTTACCCCCTCGGACAGGGAGGCACTGAAGCTTTCTTT.

The chain is built from TRBV19 and TRBJ1-1, with TRBD1 as a possible D gene (5 bases). The length of the CDR3 is 14 residues. The V and J ends lost 5 bases and 3 bases respectively, with 13 bases between them. Germline CDR1 and CDR2: LNHDA and SQIVND (reference sequence). CDR3 protein: CASSLRGGDTEAFF. The CDR3 DNA follows: TGTGCCAGTAGTTTAAGGGGTGGCGACACTGAAGCTTTCTTT.

The V gene is TRBV13, the J gene TRBJ2-7, with D possibly being TRBD1 or TRBD2 (5 bases each). V dropped 6 bases and J dropped 3 bases, with 12 bases sitting between them. Germline V lookup: CDR1 PRHDT, CDR2 FYEKMQ (reference sequence). CDR3 length: 13 amino acids. CDR3 in amino acids: CASRLLGGYEQYF. Here the CDR3 DNA reads TGTGCCAGCAGACTCCTTGGGGGCTACGAGCAGTACTTC.

The chain combines TRBV29-1 with TRBJ1-2; 9 bases map to TRBD1. Germline V gene data show CDR1 as SQVTM and CDR2 as ANQGSEA. J lost 9 bases, V lost 6 bases, and 17 bases had no gene match. This CDR3 has 15 amino acids. As DNA, the CDR3 is TGCAGCGTCCCCCCAGGACAGGGGATGCGGGGTAGCTACACCTTC. This encodes CSVPPGQGMRGSYTF.

This chain links TRBV5-6 with TRBJ2-7, with 9 nucleotides matching TRBD2. After removal of 4 bases from V and 11 bases from J, the junction contained 19 bases not matched to a gene. The CDR3 consists of 16 residues. Germline CDR1 is SGHDT and CDR2 is YYEEEE. CDR3 amino acids: CASSRRGPVAGVVKYF. In DNA form, the CDR3 reads TGTGCCAGCAGCCGGAGGGGGCCGGTAGCGGGAGTTGTGAAGTACTTC.

The chain is built from TRBV2 and TRBJ1-4, with TRBD1 matching over 7 bases. The length of the CDR3 is 13 residues. V was clipped by 6 bases and J by 8 bases; unmatched bases: 6. Germline V lookup: CDR1 SNHLY, CDR2 FYNNEI. As DNA, the CDR3 is TGTGCCAGCAGCACAGGGGTTCGGGAAAAACTGTTTTTT. It specifies CASSTGVREKLFF.

V usage is TRBV7-2 and J usage is TRBJ2-2; 7 bases match TRBD1. Germline assignment: CDR1 SGHTA and CDR2 FQGNSA. The V segment lost 5 bases and the J segment 0 bases; nucleotides outside the gene matches: 6. This CDR3 comprises 16 residues. In nucleotides, the CDR3 is TGTGCCAGCAGCCCCGAGAGGGGGCCGAACACCGGGGAGCTGTTTTTT. It specifies CASSPERGPNTGELFF.